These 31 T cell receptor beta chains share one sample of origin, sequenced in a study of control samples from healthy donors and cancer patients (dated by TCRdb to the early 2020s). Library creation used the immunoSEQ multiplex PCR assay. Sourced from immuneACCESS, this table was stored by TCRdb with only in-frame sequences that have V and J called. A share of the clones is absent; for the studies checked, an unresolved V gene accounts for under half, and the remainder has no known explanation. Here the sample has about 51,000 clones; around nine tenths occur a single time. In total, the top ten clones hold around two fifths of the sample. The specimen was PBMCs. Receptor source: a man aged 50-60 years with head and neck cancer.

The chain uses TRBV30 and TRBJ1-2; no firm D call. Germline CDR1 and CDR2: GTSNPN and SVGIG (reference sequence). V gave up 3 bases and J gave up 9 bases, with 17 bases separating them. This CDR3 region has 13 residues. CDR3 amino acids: CAWRGLFRGSYTF. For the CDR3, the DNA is TGTGCCTGGAGAGGCCTATTTCGGGGTAGCTACACCTTC.

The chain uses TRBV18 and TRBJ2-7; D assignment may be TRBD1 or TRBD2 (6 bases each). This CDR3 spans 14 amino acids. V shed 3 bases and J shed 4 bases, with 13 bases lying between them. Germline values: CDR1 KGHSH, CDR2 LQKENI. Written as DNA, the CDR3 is TGTGCCAGCTCACCTAGCGGAGGGGGTTACGAGCAGTACTTC. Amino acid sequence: CASSPSGGGYEQYF.

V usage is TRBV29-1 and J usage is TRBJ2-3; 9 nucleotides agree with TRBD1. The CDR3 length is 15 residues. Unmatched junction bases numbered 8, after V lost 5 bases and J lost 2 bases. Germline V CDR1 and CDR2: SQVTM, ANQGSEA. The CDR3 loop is CSVSLTGGYTDTQYF. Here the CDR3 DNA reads TGCAGCGTTTCCCTGACAGGGGGATACACAGATACGCAGTATTTT.

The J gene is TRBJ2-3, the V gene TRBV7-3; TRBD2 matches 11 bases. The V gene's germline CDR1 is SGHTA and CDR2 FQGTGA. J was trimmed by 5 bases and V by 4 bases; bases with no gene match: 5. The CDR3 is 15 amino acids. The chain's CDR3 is CASSYIAGGQDTQYF. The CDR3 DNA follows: TGTGCCAGCAGCTACATAGCGGGGGGGCAAGATACGCAGTATTTT.

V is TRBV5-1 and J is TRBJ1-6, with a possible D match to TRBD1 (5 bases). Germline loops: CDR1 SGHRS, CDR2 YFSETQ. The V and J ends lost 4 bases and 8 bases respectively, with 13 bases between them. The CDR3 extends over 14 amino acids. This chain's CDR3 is CASSTQGLDSPLHF. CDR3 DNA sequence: TGCGCCAGCAGCACCCAGGGACTTGATTCACCCCTCCACTTT. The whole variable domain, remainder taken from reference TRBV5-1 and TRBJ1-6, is KAGVTQTPRYLIKTRGQQVTLSCSPISGHRSVSWYQQTPGQGLQFLFEYFSETQRNKGNFPGRFSGRQFSNSRSEMNVSTLELGDSALYLCASSTQGLDSPLHFGNGTRLTVT.

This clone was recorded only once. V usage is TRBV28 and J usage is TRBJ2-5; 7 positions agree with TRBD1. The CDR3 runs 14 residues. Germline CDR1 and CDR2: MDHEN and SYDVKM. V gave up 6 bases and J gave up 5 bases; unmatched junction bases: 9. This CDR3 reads CASRPGGPRETQYF. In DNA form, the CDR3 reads TGTGCCAGCAGACCAGGGGGTCCTCGGGAGACCCAGTACTTC.

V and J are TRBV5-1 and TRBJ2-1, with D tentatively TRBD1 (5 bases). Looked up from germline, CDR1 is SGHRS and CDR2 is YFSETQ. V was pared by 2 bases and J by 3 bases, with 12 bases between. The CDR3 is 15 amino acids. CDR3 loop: CASSLRQSDYNEQFF. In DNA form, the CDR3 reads TGCGCCAGCAGCTTACGACAGAGTGACTACAATGAGCAGTTCTTC.

DNA for the CDR3: TGCGCCAGCAGCCTCGGACAGGTCTCCTACAATGAGCAGTTCTTC. This translates into CASSLGQVSYNEQFF. V is TRBV5-1 and J is TRBJ2-1; 7 bases line up with TRBD1. The ends lost 4 bases at V and 0 bases at J; junction bases unmatched: 4. CDR3 length: 15 residues. Germline CDR1 SGHRS, CDR2 YFSETQ.

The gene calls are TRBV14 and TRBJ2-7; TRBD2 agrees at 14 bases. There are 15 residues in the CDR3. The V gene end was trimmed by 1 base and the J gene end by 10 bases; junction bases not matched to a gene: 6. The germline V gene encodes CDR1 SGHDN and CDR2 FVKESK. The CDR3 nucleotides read TGTGCCAGCAGCCAAGTTCGGACTAGCGGGGGGCCACAGTACTTC. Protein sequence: CASSQVRTSGGPQYF. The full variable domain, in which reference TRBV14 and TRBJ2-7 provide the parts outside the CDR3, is EAGVTQFPSHSVIEKGQTVTLRCDPISGHDNLYWYRRVMGKEIKFLLHFVKESKQDESGMPNNRFLAERTGGTYSTLKVQPAELEDSGVYFCASSQVRTSGGPQYFGPGTRLTVT.

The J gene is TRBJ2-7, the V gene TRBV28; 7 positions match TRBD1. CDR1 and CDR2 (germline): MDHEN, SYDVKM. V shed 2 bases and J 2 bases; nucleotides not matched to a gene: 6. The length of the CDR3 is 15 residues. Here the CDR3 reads CASSLEGQWTYEQYF. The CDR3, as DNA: TGTGCCAGCAGTTTAGAGGGACAGTGGACCTACGAGCAGTACTTC.

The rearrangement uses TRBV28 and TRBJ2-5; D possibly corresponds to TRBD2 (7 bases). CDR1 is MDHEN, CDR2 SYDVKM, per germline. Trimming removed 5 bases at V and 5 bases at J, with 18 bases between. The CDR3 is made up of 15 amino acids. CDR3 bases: TGTGCCAGCAGTCCAGAGGGGGGGGGCGCGGAGACCCAGTACTTC. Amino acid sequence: CASSPEGGGAETQYF.

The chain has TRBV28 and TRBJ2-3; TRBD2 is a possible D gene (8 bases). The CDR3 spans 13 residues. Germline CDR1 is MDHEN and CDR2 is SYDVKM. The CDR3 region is CAGQRENTDTQYF. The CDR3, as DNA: TGTGCGGGACAGCGGGAGAATACAGATACGCAGTATTTT. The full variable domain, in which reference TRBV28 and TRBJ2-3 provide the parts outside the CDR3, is DVKVTQSSRYLVKRTGEKVFLECVQDMDHENMFWYRQDPGLGLRLIYFSYDVKMKEKGDIPEGYSVSREKKERFSLILESASTNQTSMYLCAGQRENTDTQYFGPGTRLTVL.

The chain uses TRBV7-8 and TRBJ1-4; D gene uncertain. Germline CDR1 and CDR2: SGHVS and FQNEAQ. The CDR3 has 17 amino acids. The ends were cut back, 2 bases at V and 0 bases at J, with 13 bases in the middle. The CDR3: CASSLFGMGSTNEKLFF. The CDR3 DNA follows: TGTGCCAGCAGCTTATTCGGGATGGGTTCAACTAATGAAAAACTGTTTTTT.

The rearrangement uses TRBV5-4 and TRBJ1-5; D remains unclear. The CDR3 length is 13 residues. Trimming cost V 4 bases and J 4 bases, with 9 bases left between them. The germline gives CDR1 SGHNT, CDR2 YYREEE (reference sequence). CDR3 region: CASSLTPNQPQHF. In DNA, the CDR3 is TGTGCCAGCAGCCTTACACCGAATCAGCCCCAGCATTTT.

The CDR3 is CASNPGQWSSNQPQHF. The CDR3 nucleotides are TGTGCCAGTAATCCCGGACAGTGGAGCAGCAATCAGCCCCAGCATTTT. The chain links TRBV19 to TRBJ1-5; tentatively, D is TRBD1 (6 bases). V was cut by 7 bases and J by 1 base, with 17 bases left in between. Germline-derived CDR1 and CDR2 are LNHDA and SQIVND (reference sequence). CDR3 length: 16 residues.

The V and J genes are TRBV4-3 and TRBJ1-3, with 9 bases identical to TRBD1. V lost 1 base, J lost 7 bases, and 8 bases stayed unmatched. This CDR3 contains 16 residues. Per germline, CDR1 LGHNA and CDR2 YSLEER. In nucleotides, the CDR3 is TGCGCCAGCAGCCAAGGGGGGACAGGGCGGCGGAACACCATATATTTT. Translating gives CASSQGGTGRRNTIYF.

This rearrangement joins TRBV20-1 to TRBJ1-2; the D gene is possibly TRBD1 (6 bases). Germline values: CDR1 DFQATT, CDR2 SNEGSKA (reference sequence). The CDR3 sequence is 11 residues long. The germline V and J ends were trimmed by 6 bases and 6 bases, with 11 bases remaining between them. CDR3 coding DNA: TGCAGTGCCTGGGCAGGGGATGGCTACACCTTC. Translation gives CSAWAGDGYTF.

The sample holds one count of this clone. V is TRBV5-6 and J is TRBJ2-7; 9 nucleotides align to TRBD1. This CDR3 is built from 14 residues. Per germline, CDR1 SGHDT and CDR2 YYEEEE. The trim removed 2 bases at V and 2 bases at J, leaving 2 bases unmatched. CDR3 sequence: CASSLQGAAYEQYF. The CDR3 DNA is TGTGCCAGCAGCTTACAGGGGGCTGCCTACGAGCAGTACTTC.

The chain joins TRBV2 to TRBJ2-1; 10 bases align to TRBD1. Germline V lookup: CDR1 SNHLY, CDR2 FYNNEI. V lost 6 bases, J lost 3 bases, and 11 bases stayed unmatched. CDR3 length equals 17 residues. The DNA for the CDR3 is TGTGCCAGCAGAAGGGGGACCCGGGACAGGGGCTACAATGAGCAGTTCTTC. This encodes CASRRGTRDRGYNEQFF. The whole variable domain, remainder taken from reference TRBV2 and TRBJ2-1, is EPEVTQTPSHQVTQMGQEVILRCVPISNHLYFYWYRQILGQKVEFLVSFYNNEISEKSEIFDDQFSVERPDGSNFTLKIRSTKLEDSAMYFCASRRGTRDRGYNEQFFGPGTRLTVL.

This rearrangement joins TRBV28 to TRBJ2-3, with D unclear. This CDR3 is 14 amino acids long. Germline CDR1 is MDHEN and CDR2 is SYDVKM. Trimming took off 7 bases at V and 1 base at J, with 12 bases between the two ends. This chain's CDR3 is CASNRGARTDTQYF. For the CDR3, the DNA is TGTGCCAGCAATCGAGGAGCGCGCACAGATACGCAGTATTTT.

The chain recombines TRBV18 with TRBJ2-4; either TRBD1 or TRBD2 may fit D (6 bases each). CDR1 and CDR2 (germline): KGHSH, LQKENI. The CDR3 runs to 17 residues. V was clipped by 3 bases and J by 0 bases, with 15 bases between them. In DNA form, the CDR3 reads TGTGCCAGCTCACCTACCGGGGGCGGGCTAGCCAAAAACATTCAGTACTTC. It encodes CASSPTGGGLAKNIQYF.

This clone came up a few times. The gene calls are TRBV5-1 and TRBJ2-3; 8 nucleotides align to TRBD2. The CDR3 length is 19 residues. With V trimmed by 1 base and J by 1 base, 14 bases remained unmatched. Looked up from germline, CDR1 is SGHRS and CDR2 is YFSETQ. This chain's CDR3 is CASSLPAGALKGGTDTQYF. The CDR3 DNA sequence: TGCGCCAGCAGCTTGCCAGCGGGGGCACTAAAGGGGGGCACAGATACGCAGTATTTT.

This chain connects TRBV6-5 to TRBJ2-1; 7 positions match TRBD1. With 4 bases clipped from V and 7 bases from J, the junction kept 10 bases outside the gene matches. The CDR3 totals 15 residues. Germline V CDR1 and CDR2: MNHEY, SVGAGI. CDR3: CASSFNPGTENEQFF. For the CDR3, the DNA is TGTGCCAGCAGTTTCAACCCCGGGACAGAGAATGAGCAGTTCTTC.

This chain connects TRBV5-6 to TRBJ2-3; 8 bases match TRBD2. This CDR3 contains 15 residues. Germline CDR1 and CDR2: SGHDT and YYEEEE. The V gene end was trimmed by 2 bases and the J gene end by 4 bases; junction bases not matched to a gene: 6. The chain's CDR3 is CASSLTAGAPDTQYF. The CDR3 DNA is TGTGCCAGCAGCTTAACAGCGGGAGCCCCAGATACGCAGTATTTT.

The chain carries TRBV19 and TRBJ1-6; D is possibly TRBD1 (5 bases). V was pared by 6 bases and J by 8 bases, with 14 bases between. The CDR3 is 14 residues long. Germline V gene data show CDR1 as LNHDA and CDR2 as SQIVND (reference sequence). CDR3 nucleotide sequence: TGTGCCAGTAGCCCGACGGTCAGGGATTCACCCCTCCACTTT. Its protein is CASSPTVRDSPLHF.

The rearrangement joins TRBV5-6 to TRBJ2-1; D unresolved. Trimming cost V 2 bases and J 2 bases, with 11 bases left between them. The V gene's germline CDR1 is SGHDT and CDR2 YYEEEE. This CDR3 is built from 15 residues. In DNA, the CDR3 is TGTGCCAGCAGCTTCGCCGGGCTGGCCTACAATGAGCAGTTCTTC. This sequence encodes CASSFAGLAYNEQFF.

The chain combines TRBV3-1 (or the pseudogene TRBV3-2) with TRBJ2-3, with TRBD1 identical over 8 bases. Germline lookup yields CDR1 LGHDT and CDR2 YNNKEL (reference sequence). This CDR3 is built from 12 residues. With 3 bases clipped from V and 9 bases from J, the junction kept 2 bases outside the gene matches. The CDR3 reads CASSQTGDTQYF. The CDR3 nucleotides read TGTGCCAGCAGCCAGACAGGGGACACGCAGTATTTT.

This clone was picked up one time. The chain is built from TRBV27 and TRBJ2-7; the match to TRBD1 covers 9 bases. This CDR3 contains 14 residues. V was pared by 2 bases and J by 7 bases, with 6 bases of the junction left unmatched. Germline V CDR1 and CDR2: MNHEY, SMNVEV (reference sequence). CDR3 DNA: TGTGCCAGCAGTTTAGGGACAGGGTCCAGGGAGCAGTACTTC. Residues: CASSLGTGSREQYF.

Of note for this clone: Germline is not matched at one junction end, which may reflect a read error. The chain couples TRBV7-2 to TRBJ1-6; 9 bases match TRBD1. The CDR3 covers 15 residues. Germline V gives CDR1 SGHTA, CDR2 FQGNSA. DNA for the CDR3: TGTGCCAGCAGCGACCGGGACAGGGTGGGTTCACCCCTCCGCTTT. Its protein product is CASSDRDRVGSPLRF. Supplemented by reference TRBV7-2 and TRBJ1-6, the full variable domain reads GAGVSQSPSNKVTEKGKDVELRCDPISGHTALYWYRQSLGQGLEFLIYFQGNSAPDKSGLPSDRFSAERTGGSVSTLTIQRTQQEDSAVYLCASSDRDRVGSPLRFGNGTRLTVT.

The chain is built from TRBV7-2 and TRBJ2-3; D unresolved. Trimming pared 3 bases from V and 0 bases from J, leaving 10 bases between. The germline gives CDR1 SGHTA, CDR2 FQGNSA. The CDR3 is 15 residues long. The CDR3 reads CASSFKFMSTDTQYF. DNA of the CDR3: TGTGCCAGCAGCTTTAAGTTTATGAGCACAGATACGCAGTATTTT.

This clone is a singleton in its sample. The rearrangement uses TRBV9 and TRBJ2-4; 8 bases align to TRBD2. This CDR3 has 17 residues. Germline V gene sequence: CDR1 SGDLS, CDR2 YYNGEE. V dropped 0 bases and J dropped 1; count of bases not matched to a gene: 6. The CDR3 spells CASSVAGGPVAKNIQYF. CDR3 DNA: TGTGCCAGCAGCGTAGCGGGAGGGCCTGTGGCCAAAAACATTCAGTACTTC.